This TCR beta chain derives from a study of vaccination and CD4 T cells after COVID-19. In the case of this clonotype: Its antigen is unidentified.

Study-wide results and limits: Researchers looked at relatively few convalescent patients and had no early post-infection timepoints.

An Oncomine TCR Beta short-read assay was used to sequence the DNA from cultured CD4+ T cells. TCRdb analysed the PCR reads with MiXCR anew, one entry per CDR3 protein. Of over 8,500 distinct CDR3 sequences in the sample, approximately 71% were seen once. Treatment described: roughly 10-day PBMC culture with coronavirus spike peptide pools or control peptides (ViraFEST assay). V lost 4 bases and J lost 5, with 14 bases in between. CDR1 is MNHEY, CDR2 SVGAGI, per germline. This CDR3 region has 14 residues. This rearrangement joins TRBV6-5 to TRBJ2-5; TRBD1 is a possible D gene (6 bases). Source: CD4+ T cells from blood, cultured in vitro, taken before SARS-CoV-2 vaccination. The clonotype comes from a human donor who had recovered from COVID-19. As DNA, the CDR3 is TGTGCCAGCAGTTCACAGGGCCATTATGAGACCCAGTACTTC. Translated, it gives CASSSQGHYETQYF.